Shown below are 28 T cell receptor beta chains from a single sample sequenced in a study of human T cells and chemical hapten exposure. The sample's time point: pre-sensitization, week 0. Treatment meaning: therapeutic diphenylcyclopropenone sensitization with weekly scalp DPC. Using its own MiXCR run on the RACE reads, TCRdb lists one record per CDR3 protein. Of 85,000 to 90,000 distinct CDR3 sequences listed, 8% to 10% are singletons. The sample was whole blood, taken in connection with sensitization to the hapten diphenylcyclopropenone (DPC). The receptors were sampled from a woman aged 40 to 50 with alopecia areata. Some clones in this sample may be carry-over from other donors' samples.

This clonotype was counted many times. The V and J genes are TRBV7-6 and TRBJ1-4; TRBD1 might be the D (5 bases). The CDR3 spans 15 residues. Trimming shortened V by 4 bases and J by 5 bases, and 14 bases separated the two germline ends. The germline gives CDR1 SGHVS, CDR2 FNYEAQ. CDR3 loop: CASSYRDGRNEKLFF. The CDR3, as DNA: TGTGCCAGCAGCTACCGGGACGGACGCAATGAAAAACTGTTTTTT.

This chain links TRBV7-9 with TRBJ2-1; 7 bases map to TRBD2. This CDR3 has 18 residues. Germline V CDR1 and CDR2: SEHNR, FQNEAQ (reference sequence). V lost 5 bases and J lost 0; bases outside the gene matches: 13. The CDR3 here is CASSQGLGRASSYNEQFF. DNA of the CDR3: TGTGCCAGCAGCCAAGGACTGGGGAGGGCGAGCTCCTACAATGAGCAGTTCTTC.

By sample share, this clonotype is medium-sized. The chain uses TRBV20-1 and TRBJ1-5; possible D gene TRBD1, 5 bases. Germline lookup yields CDR1 DFQATT and CDR2 SNEGSKA (reference sequence). The CDR3 sequence is 12 residues long. Trimming cost V 8 bases and J 7 bases, with 15 bases left between them. The CDR3 reads CSTKRGGQPQHF. CDR3 in DNA: TGCAGTACCAAAAGGGGAGGGCAGCCCCAGCATTTT.

This clonotype was seen more than once but under ten times. The chain employs TRBV3-1 and TRBJ2-1, with 7 bases aligning to TRBD2. Germline CDR1 is LGHDT and CDR2 is YNNKEL (reference sequence). There are 14 residues in the CDR3. V shed 0 bases, J shed 12 bases, and the junction held 8 bases outside the gene matches. CDR3 DNA: TGTGCCAGCAGCCAAGAACCTAGCGGAATATGGCAGTTCTTC. This sequence encodes CASSQEPSGIWQFF.

This clonotype was observed at least ten times. CDR3 DNA: TGTGCCAGCAGTTTGGGGACAGTGAACACTGAAGCTTTCTTT. The encoded protein is CASSLGTVNTEAFF. The V call is TRBV28, the J call TRBJ1-1; 7 nucleotides agree with TRBD1. The CDR3 sequence is 14 residues long. The junction had 1 base not matched to a gene; V was cut back by 3 bases and J by 0 bases. Germline V gene data show CDR1 as MDHEN and CDR2 as SYDVKM.

The rearrangement uses TRBV7-8 and TRBJ2-3; no definite D call. This CDR3 is 16 amino acids long. V gave up 0 bases and J gave up 4 bases, with 14 bases separating them. In germline, CDR1 is SGHVS, CDR2 FQNEAQ. The CDR3 loop reads CASSLASRLLADTQYF. The CDR3 DNA follows: TGTGCCAGCAGCTTAGCCTCTAGGCTCCTGGCAGATACGCAGTATTTT. Looking up the rest from reference TRBV7-8 and TRBJ2-3 gives the full variable domain: GAGVSQSPRYKVAKRGQDVALRCDPISGHVSLFWYQQALGQGPEFLTYFQNEAQLDKSGLPSDRFFAERPEGSVSTLKIQRTQQEDSAVYLCASSLASRLLADTQYFGPGTRLTVL.

Points on this clonotype: This may be a read error, as it is one base from a much larger clone. The rearrangement links TRBV5-6 to TRBJ1-1; D is unresolved. The CDR3 loop spans 12 amino acids. CDR1 is SGHDT and CDR2 is YYEEEE in the germline V gene. In nucleotides, the CDR3 is TGTGCCAGCAGCCACAGCCGCTACGGCGCTCTCTTT. It yields the protein CASSHSRYGALF.

There are many counts of this clonotype. The chain links TRBV7-9 to TRBJ1-2; 9 bases are shared with TRBD1. CDR1 and CDR2 from the germline V gene are SEHNR and FQNEAQ (reference sequence). With 5 bases clipped from V and 4 bases from J, the junction kept 14 bases outside the gene matches. The CDR3 contains 17 residues. Written as DNA, the CDR3 is TGTGCCAGCAGCCAGGAGGGAACAGGGGGCGCATCCTATGGCTACACCTTC. Protein product: CASSQEGTGGASYGYTF.

This clonotype was picked up many times. The chain has TRBV6-5 and TRBJ1-1, with a weak D call TRBD1 (5 bases). CDR1 MNHEY and CDR2 SVGAGI come from the germline V gene. This CDR3 is built from 12 residues. Trimming left V 6 bases short and J 3 bases short, with 8 bases between. CDR3 coding DNA: TGTGCCAGCAGCCAAGGGGACACTGAAGCTTTCTTT. Amino acids: CASSQGDTEAFF.

This clonotype was detected many times. J is TRBJ1-6 and V is TRBV4-3, with 7 bases aligning to TRBD1. Germline V CDR1 and CDR2: LGHNA, YSLEER. V lost 3 bases, J lost 10 bases, and 9 bases stayed unmatched. CDR3 length: 15 amino acids. DNA of the CDR3: TGCGCCAGCAGCCACGAGACAGGGCCCCTGTCACCCCTCCACTTT. Its protein product is CASSHETGPLSPLHF.

This clonotype turned up a few times. The chain employs TRBV6-5 and TRBJ1-6; D is perhaps TRBD1 (6 bases). CDR1 MNHEY and CDR2 SVGAGI come from the germline V gene. Trimming pared 2 bases from V and 5 bases from J, leaving 13 bases between. The CDR3 is 16 residues long. The CDR3 nucleotides read TGTGCCAGCAGTTACGGGAGGGGGGTAGATAATTCACCCCTCCACTTT. Residues: CASSYGRGVDNSPLHF.

This clonotype was seen a handful of times. The chain employs TRBV27 and TRBJ2-2, with 7 bases fitting TRBD1. This CDR3 is built from 15 residues. The J segment lost 6 bases and the V segment lost 5 bases, leaving 9 bases of the junction unmatched. The germline CDR1 and CDR2 sequences are MNHEY and SMNVEV (reference sequence). The CDR3 region has the DNA TGTGCCAGCAGTAACCGACAGGGCCCCTCCGGGGAGCTGTTTTTT. Translating gives CASSNRQGPSGELFF.

The chain carries TRBV6-2 or TRBV6-3 and TRBJ2-6; D gene uncertain. Per germline, CDR1 MNHEY and CDR2 SVGEGT. CDR3 length equals 17 residues. V shed 7 bases and J shed 2 bases, with 18 bases lying between them. The CDR3 spells CASKYRVLPTGANVLTF. CDR3 DNA sequence: TGTGCCAGCAAGTATAGGGTACTGCCGACTGGGGCCAACGTCCTGACTTTC.

This clonotype was seen only a few times. The chain combines TRBV20-1 with TRBJ2-7, with a tentative D call TRBD2 (5 bases). The CDR3 has 14 amino acids. CDR1 and CDR2 (germline): DFQATT, SNEGSKA (reference sequence). Trimming shortened V by 7 bases and J by 1 base, and 17 bases separated the two germline ends. The CDR3 coding sequence is TGCAGTGTCGCCGGGGTGTTGAGATCCTACGAGCAGTACTTC. Amino acid sequence: CSVAGVLRSYEQYF.

This clonotype has ten or more counts. The chain recombines TRBV13 with TRBJ1-6; 10 nucleotides line up with TRBD1. The CDR3 length is 15 residues. Per the germline V gene, CDR1 is PRHDT and CDR2 is FYEKMQ (reference sequence). Losses at the gene ends were 5 bases for V and 10 bases for J; bases not matched to a gene: 8. CDR3 in DNA: TGTGCCAGCAGCCCGACAGGGGGCCGAGGATCACCCCTCCACTTT. Amino acids: CASSPTGGRGSPLHF.

The chain has TRBV20-1 and TRBJ1-5, with D possibly being TRBD1 (5 bases). The CDR3 spans 14 residues. Germline CDR1 reads DFQATT; CDR2 reads SNEGSKA (reference sequence). Trimming cost V 1 base and J 2 bases, with 9 bases left between them. In DNA form, the CDR3 reads TGCAGTGCTAGAGTCCCGGGGGGCAATCAGCCCCAGCATTTT. Protein product: CSARVPGGNQPQHF.

This chain links TRBV6-4 with TRBJ2-1, with 7 bases fitting TRBD2. Trimming took 2 bases from V and 8 from J; bases not matched to a gene: 9. The germline V gene encodes CDR1 MRHNA and CDR2 SNTAGT. The CDR3 covers 15 residues. CDR3 in amino acids: CASSDRLAQKDEQFF. CDR3 DNA sequence: TGTGCCAGCAGTGACAGACTAGCTCAGAAAGATGAGCAGTTCTTC.

The rearrangement joins TRBV9 to TRBJ2-2, with 7 bases lining up with TRBD2. Unmatched junction bases numbered 13, after V lost 4 bases and J lost 4 bases. The germline gives CDR1 SGDLS, CDR2 YYNGEE. This CDR3 region has 17 residues. The CDR3 DNA reads TGTGCCAGCAGCCCAGTACTGGGCGGGGGATTCACCGGGGAGCTGTTTTTT. It encodes CASSPVLGGGFTGELFF.

The chain links TRBV7-2 to TRBJ2-7; 9 positions match TRBD1. Trimming at V came to 4 bases and at J to 7 bases, leaving 8 bases not matched to a gene. Germline V gene data show CDR1 as SGHTA and CDR2 as FQGNSA. The CDR3 runs 14 residues. CDR3 amino acids: CASSWRQGGGEQYF. In nucleotides, the CDR3 is TGTGCCAGCAGCTGGAGACAGGGGGGAGGAGAGCAGTACTTC.

This clonotype has at least ten counts. The chain recombines TRBV5-8 with TRBJ1-6, with D uncertain. The length of the CDR3 is 14 residues. From germline, CDR1 is SGHTS and CDR2 YDEGEE. The V gene lost 6 bases and the J gene lost 10 bases, with 17 bases spanning the gap. As DNA, the CDR3 is TGTGCCAGCACCCCCGGACGAGGGAACTCACCCCTCCACTTT. Translating it yields CASTPGRGNSPLHF.

A note on this clonotype: This could be a read error, since a much larger clone is one nucleotide away. The chain couples TRBV10-1 to TRBJ1-2; D not resolved. Germline V lookup: CDR1 WNHNN, CDR2 SYGVQD (reference sequence). The V end was cut by 6 bases, the J end by 8 bases, with 19 bases between. The length of the CDR3 is 14 residues. CDR3 region: CASRKETCDSGYTF. CDR3 bases: TGCGCCAGCAGGAAGGAGACCTGCGACTCCGGCTACACCTTC.

This clonotype has ten or more counts. This chain links TRBV6-2 or TRBV6-3 with TRBJ1-5; D remains ambiguous. The CDR3 spans 16 residues. From germline, CDR1 is MNHEY and CDR2 SVGEGT. Trimming removed 6 bases at V and 0 bases at J, with 15 bases between. CDR3 bases: TGTGCCAGCAGACCCTATTTAAGGTATAGCAATCAGCCCCAGCATTTT. This encodes CASRPYLRYSNQPQHF.

This clonotype was detected only a few times. This chain uses TRBV20-1 with TRBJ1-2; 7 nucleotides match TRBD1. Trimming removed 6 bases from V and 4 bases from J; junction bases left unmatched: 8. Germline CDR1 and CDR2: DFQATT and SNEGSKA (reference sequence). This CDR3 has 13 residues. CDR3 nucleotides: TGCAGTGCAAACAGGGGAGGAGGCTATGGCTACACCTTC. Encoded protein: CSANRGGGYGYTF.

The V and J genes are TRBV12-3 or TRBV12-4 and TRBJ1-2; TRBD1 aligns across 11 bases. Trimming cost V 6 bases and J 7 bases; bases outside gene matches: 7. The CDR3 runs to 14 residues. CDR3 sequence: CASSPDRGRGGYTF. For the CDR3, the DNA is TGTGCCAGCAGCCCGGACAGGGGGCGAGGTGGCTACACCTTC.

This clonotype came up many times. The rearrangement uses TRBV12-3 or TRBV12-4 and TRBJ2-3; D unresolved. With 5 bases removed from V and 0 bases from J, the gap between germline ends came to 9 bases. The CDR3 has 14 amino acids. The DNA of the CDR3 is TGTGCCAGCAGTATTAGTGGGAGCACAGATACGCAGTATTTT. Residues: CASSISGSTDTQYF.

This clonotype has at least ten counts. V and J are TRBV11-2 and TRBJ1-6, with D possibly TRBD1 on 6 matching bases. The CDR3 is made up of 15 amino acids. Per germline, CDR1 SGHAT and CDR2 FQNNGV. V dropped 5 bases and J dropped 6 bases, with 14 bases sitting between them. CDR3 sequence: CASSGGGRPNSPLHF. The CDR3 DNA sequence: TGTGCCAGCAGCGGGGGGGGCAGACCTAATTCACCCCTCCACTTT.

The rearrangement uses TRBV6-1 and TRBJ1-1; 7 nucleotides agree with TRBD1. V was clipped by 8 bases and J by 3 bases; unmatched bases: 12. This CDR3 has 15 amino acids. Looked up from germline, CDR1 is MNHNS and CDR2 is SASEGT. CDR3 nucleotides: TGTGCCAGCTCCCAAGGAAGGGGGCGCGACACTGAAGCTTTCTTT. This codes for CASSQGRGRDTEAFF.

About this clonotype: This clone may be a read error of a much larger clone one base away. CDR3 protein: CAISHEDRDSYEQYF. The DNA for the CDR3 is TGTGCCATCAGCCACGAAGACAGAGATTCCTACGAGCAGTACTTC. The gene calls are TRBV10-3 and TRBJ2-7; possible D gene TRBD1, 5 bases. The CDR3 extends over 15 amino acids. Trimming shortened V by 6 bases and J by 1 base, and 16 bases separated the two germline ends. Germline V CDR1 and CDR2: ENHRY, SYGVKD.